This T cell receptor beta chain is from a study of CD8+CD57+ T cells in acquired aplastic anemia. On the study more broadly: DNA from sorted CD4+ and CD8+ cells averaged approximately 3.2 ug. In CD4+ cells, healthy donors produced an average of approximately 9.9 million reads.

Trimming cost V 0 bases and J 4 bases, with 9 bases left between them. There are 14 residues in the CDR3. CDR1 is LNHNV, CDR2 YYDKDF, per germline (reference sequence). The template used for profiling TCR beta VDJ and CDR3 was genomic DNA. TCRdb fed the reads into MiXCR, producing one record per CDR3 protein. The sample contains some 220,000 distinct CDR3 sequences, approximately 35% of which appear only once. Points from the study as a whole: CD8+ Simpson's diversity in patients was not significantly different from that in controls. Patients and controls shared nearly 30 CD8+ CDR3 sequences, highly expressed in patients.

This clonotype was observed many times. Its antigen is currently unknown. J is TRBJ1-2 and V is TRBV15; D is unresolved. This receptor was identified in a human donor in good health, serving as a control. Specimen: sorted CD4+, CD8+, or CD8+CD57+ T cells (not recorded which) from PBMCs. CDR3 protein: CATSRDPGGYGYTF. In nucleotides, the CDR3 is TGTGCCACCAGCAGAGATCCCGGTGGCTATGGCTACACCTTC.